The 23 T cell receptor beta chains given below trace back to one sample, sequenced in a study of CD8+ T cells in alopecia areata. Treatment defined: oral pan-JAK inhibitor, 5-10 mg twice daily. Sequencing used cDNA as its template, made by extracting RNA and reverse transcribing it. Clones were sequenced by immunoSEQ multiplex PCR, and TCRdb holds only the in-frame ones, with some missing. Of fewer than 110,000 clones listed, over 80% are singletons. The source material was CD8+ T cells sorted from blood, sampled at week 24, from a patient treated with tofacitinib. Receptors originate from a human donor with alopecia areata.

This chain links TRBV29-1 with TRBJ2-7, with 9 nucleotides matching TRBD1. This CDR3 spans 13 amino acids. With V trimmed by 6 bases and J by 3 bases, 6 bases remained unmatched. From germline, CDR1 is SQVTM and CDR2 ANQGSEA. CDR3 amino acids: CSVPGQGHYEQYF. CDR3 coding DNA: TGCAGCGTCCCGGGACAGGGCCACTACGAGCAGTACTTC.

J is TRBJ2-2 and V is TRBV4-2; D unclear. Germline V lookup: CDR1 LGHNA, CDR2 YNFKEQ. This CDR3 is built from 13 residues. V was clipped by 0 bases and J by 3 bases, with 2 bases between them. Here the CDR3 reads CASSQDHTGELFF. As DNA, the CDR3 is TGTGCCAGCAGCCAAGATCACACCGGGGAGCTGTTTTTT.

V usage is TRBV23-1 and J usage is TRBJ1-4; tentatively, D is TRBD1 (5 bases). TRBV23-1 is placed among ORFs of uncertain function. Trimming took 8 bases from V and 2 from J, leaving 12 bases between them. CDR3 size: 14 residues. The CDR3 DNA reads as TGCGCCAGCGGTTCGGGGGATACTAATGAAAAACTGTTTTTT. This sequence encodes CASGSGDTNEKLFF.

The chain joins TRBV10-3 to TRBJ2-3, with TRBD2 matching over 7 bases. The CDR3 runs 17 residues. V was pared by 0 bases and J by 0 bases, with 6 bases of the junction left unmatched. The germline CDR1 and CDR2 sequences are ENHRY and SYGVKD. This CDR3 is CAISESLQRGSTDTQYF. CDR3 DNA: TGTGCCATCAGTGAGTCCCTCCAGCGGGGCAGCACAGATACGCAGTATTTT.

This rearrangement joins TRBV7-9 to TRBJ2-1; D is perhaps TRBD1 (6 bases). This CDR3 spans 16 amino acids. V was cut by 7 bases and J by 4 bases, with 20 bases left in between. Per the germline V gene, CDR1 is SEHNR and CDR2 is FQNEAQ (reference sequence). CDR3 region: CASNSPTNRVYNEQFF. The CDR3 DNA reads TGTGCCAGCAACTCACCAACTAACAGGGTGTACAATGAGCAGTTCTTC.

The count of this clone is one. V gene TRBV6-5 combines with J gene TRBJ2-3; D gene ambiguous. The germline gives CDR1 MNHEY, CDR2 SVGAGI. With 2 bases removed from V and 4 bases from J, the gap between germline ends came to 7 bases. The CDR3 extends over 13 amino acids. The CDR3 here is CASSYGRSDTQYF. The CDR3 DNA is TGTGCCAGCAGTTACGGTCGGTCAGATACGCAGTATTTT.

The V call is TRBV7-9, the J call TRBJ1-6; possibly TRBD1 for D (5 bases). V lost 6 bases, J lost 7 bases, and 16 bases lay in between. Germline loops: CDR1 SEHNR, CDR2 FQNEAQ (reference sequence). This CDR3 spans 15 amino acids. The CDR3 reads CASRIGTDFNSPLHF. The CDR3, as DNA: TGTGCCAGCAGAATCGGGACCGACTTCAATTCACCCCTCCACTTT. Looking up the rest from reference TRBV7-9 and TRBJ1-6 gives the full variable domain: DTGVSQNPRHKITKRGQNVTFRCDPISEHNRLYWYRQTLGQGPEFLTYFQNEAQLEKSRLLSDRFSAERPKGSFSTLEIQRTEQGDSAMYLCASRIGTDFNSPLHFGNGTRLTVT.

The genes are TRBV7-8 and TRBJ2-2; 11 nucleotides line up with TRBD1. Germline loops: CDR1 SGHVS, CDR2 FQNEAQ. Losses at the gene ends were 5 bases for V and 5 bases for J; bases not matched to a gene: 7. This CDR3 spans 16 amino acids. The CDR3 loop reads CASSPPGTGGTGELFF. Here the CDR3 DNA reads TGTGCCAGCAGCCCCCCCGGGACAGGGGGAACCGGGGAGCTGTTTTTT.

This clone has just one count. The chain has TRBV6-5 and TRBJ2-7, with no clear D. The CDR3 spans 13 residues. V was trimmed by 6 bases and J by 5 bases, leaving 14 bases between them. The germline gives CDR1 MNHEY, CDR2 SVGAGI. CDR3 nucleotide sequence: TGTGCCAGCAGCCTCCGGCCGCCAAACGAGCAGTACTTC. Its protein product is CASSLRPPNEQYF.

The chain couples TRBV29-1 to TRBJ1-2; weak D call: TRBD1 (5 bases). CDR3 length: 12 residues. The V gene lost 0 bases and the J gene lost 8 bases, with 10 bases spanning the gap. Germline V gives CDR1 SQVTM, CDR2 ANQGSEA. For the CDR3, the DNA is TGCAGCGTTGAAGATCCAGGGAGAGGCTACACCTTC. Its translation is CSVEDPGRGYTF.

The gene calls are TRBV7-9 and TRBJ1-1; D is perhaps TRBD1 (5 bases). The V end lost 5 bases, the J end lost 8 bases, and 15 bases lay between the germline ends. The CDR3 contains 13 residues. Germline-derived CDR1 and CDR2 are SEHNR and FQNEAQ (reference sequence). The CDR3 here is CASSLVEGREAFF. The CDR3 DNA sequence: TGTGCCAGCAGCCTCGTGGAGGGGAGGGAAGCTTTCTTT.

V and J are TRBV4-1 and TRBJ2-5; D might be TRBD1 or TRBD2, each matching 6 bases. Germline CDR1 MGHRA, CDR2 YSYEKL. V was pared by 4 bases and J by 6 bases, with 15 bases between. The CDR3 covers 14 residues. The CDR3 protein is CASSPIGGPQTQYF. In DNA form, the CDR3 reads TGCGCCAGCAGCCCCATAGGGGGGCCGCAGACCCAGTACTTC.

This chain connects TRBV5-1 to TRBJ2-7, with D maybe TRBD2 (6 bases). Germline assignment: CDR1 SGHRS and CDR2 YFSETQ. The germline V and J ends were trimmed by 0 bases and 2 bases, with 12 bases remaining between them. The CDR3 totals 15 residues. CDR3 loop: CASSLEAGNTYEQYF. For the CDR3, the DNA is TGCGCCAGCAGCTTGGAGGCGGGGAATACCTACGAGCAGTACTTC.

V usage is TRBV19 and J usage is TRBJ2-5; TRBD2 aligns across 10 bases. Germline assignment: CDR1 LNHDA and CDR2 SQIVND (reference sequence). V trimming: 10 bases; J trimming: 2 bases; junction bases outside the gene matches: 7. The CDR3 sequence is 14 residues long. CDR3 nucleotides: TGTGCCACAGGGCTAGCGGGGGCTCAAGAGACCCAGTACTTC. It codes for CATGLAGAQETQYF.

The CDR3 here is CASSLSLEGLGEGHTF. CDR3 coding DNA: TGTGCCAGCAGTTTATCCCTCGAAGGACTGGGAGAAGGACACACCTTC. The chain carries TRBV27 and TRBJ1-2; unclear D gene. This CDR3 is 16 amino acids long. V lost 0 bases and J 12 bases, leaving 23 bases between the germline ends. The germline CDR1 and CDR2 sequences are MNHEY and SMNVEV (reference sequence).

The V gene is TRBV7-2, the J gene TRBJ2-5, with 7 bases that match TRBD1. This CDR3 is built from 16 residues. Trimming at V came to 5 bases and at J to 5 bases, leaving 14 bases not matched to a gene. Germline CDR1 SGHTA, CDR2 FQGNSA. CDR3 protein: CASSAPRDSPRETQYF. The CDR3 DNA reads as TGTGCCAGCAGCGCCCCAAGGGACAGCCCCCGGGAGACCCAGTACTTC.

The chain joins TRBV9 to TRBJ2-1; 12 bases match TRBD2. There are 17 residues in the CDR3. The V and J ends lost 4 bases and 12 bases, in that order; junction bases with no gene match: 17. The germline gives CDR1 SGDLS, CDR2 YYNGEE. The CDR3 region is CASSPEAQLAGGLRQFF. As DNA, the CDR3 is TGTGCCAGCAGCCCCGAGGCCCAGCTAGCGGGGGGGCTGCGGCAGTTCTTC.

The V gene is TRBV4-3, the J gene TRBJ2-5; D not certain. Germline lookup yields CDR1 LGHNA and CDR2 YSLEER. The ends were cut back, 0 bases at V and 0 bases at J, with 11 bases in the middle. The CDR3 covers 16 residues. The CDR3: CASSQDRPGYQETQYF. The CDR3 region has the DNA TGCGCCAGCAGCCAAGATCGACCCGGGTACCAAGAGACCCAGTACTTC.

This rearrangement joins TRBV29-1 to TRBJ2-7; the match to TRBD1 covers 7 bases. V was clipped by 3 bases and J by 1 base; unmatched bases: 3. Germline V CDR1 and CDR2: SQVTM, ANQGSEA. The CDR3 runs 13 residues. CDR3 bases: TGCAGCGTTGATGTCAGGGGGTCCTACGAGCAGTACTTC. This translates into CSVDVRGSYEQYF.

The genes are TRBV29-1 and TRBJ1-2; D unclear. V was shortened by 1 base and J by 1 base, with 4 bases between the two germline ends. The CDR3 totals 12 residues. From germline, CDR1 is SQVTM and CDR2 ANQGSEA. The CDR3 reads CSVEVINYGYTF. The CDR3 DNA reads as TGCAGCGTTGAAGTTATTAACTATGGCTACACCTTC.

The genes are TRBV29-1 and TRBJ2-1, with 14 bases identical to TRBD2. V dropped 3 bases and J dropped 8; count of bases not matched to a gene: 6. The CDR3 spans 15 residues. Germline V gene data show CDR1 as SQVTM and CDR2 as ANQGSEA. The CDR3 DNA follows: TGCAGCGTTGAGACTAGCGGGGGGGCTTGGGATGAGCAGTTCTTC. Amino acid sequence: CSVETSGGAWDEQFF.

This clone was observed once. CDR3 in amino acids: CASSSGEQYF. The CDR3 DNA reads as TGTGCCAGCAGCTCGGGGGAGCAGTACTTC. This chain links TRBV11-2 with TRBJ2-7; D may be TRBD2 (5 bases). The germline V gene has CDR1 SGHAT and CDR2 FQNNGV. V was clipped by 4 bases and J by 7 bases, with 5 bases between them. The CDR3 extends over 10 amino acids.

On this clone itself: The sample carries other DNA sequences with the same CDR3. This sequence joins TRBV30 and TRBJ1-5, with 11 bases aligning to TRBD1. Germline V CDR1 and CDR2: GTSNPN, SVGIG (reference sequence). The J segment lost 7 bases and the V segment lost 0 bases, leaving 2 bases of the junction unmatched. This CDR3 region has 14 residues. CDR3 loop: CAWSVGQGDQPQHF. In nucleotides, the CDR3 is TGTGCCTGGAGTGTGGGACAGGGGGACCAGCCCCAGCATTTT. Variable domain in full (rest from reference TRBV30 and TRBJ1-5): SQTIHQWPATLVQPVGSPLSLECTVEGTSNPNLYWYRQAAGRGLQLLFYSVGIGQISSEVPQNLSASRPQDRQFILSSKKLLLSDSGFYLCAWSVGQGDQPQHFGDGTRLSIL.